These T cell receptor beta chains were read from a single sample in a study of cytomegalovirus exposure and HLA in healthy donors. Method: immunoSEQ multiplex PCR; TCRdb's copy keeps in-frame clones and lacks some. The sample has about 160,000 clones, around 74% seen once. The sequenced sample consisted of PBMCs. These receptors all come from a female donor in good health and CMV-seronegative. Each CDR3 is given with its conserved first and last residue. The order of the fields is V gene, J gene, D gene, clone size, CDR3 protein, CDR3 DNA. The D gene is left open where the match is weak. Some rows have no size entry. The others give once, few or many, or a class for an expanded clone.

TRBV6-1	TRBJ2-3	NA	NA	CASSERWRGFSTDTQYF	TGTGCCAGCAGTGAAAGGTGGCGGGGCTTTAGCACAGATACGCAGTATTTT
TRBV6-1	TRBJ2-5	NA	NA	CASSEARYF	TGTGCCAGCAGTGAAGCTCGGTACTTC
TRBV10-3	TRBJ2-3	NA	NA	CASGVQGTDTQYF	TGTGCCTCGGGGGTACAGGGCACAGATACGCAGTATTTT
TRBV18	TRBJ1-1	NA	NA	CASSSGIGRSSGTEAFF	TGTGCCAGCTCCAGTGGCATAGGCCGATCCTCGGGCACTGAAGCTTTCTTT
TRBV5-1	TRBJ2-1	TRBD2	NA	CASCVQASGSNEQFF	TGCGCCAGCTGTGTTCAGGCTAGCGGGTCCAATGAGCAGTTCTTC
TRBV7-3	TRBJ2-1	TRBD2	NA	CASRSGTNNEQFF	TGTGCCAGCAGAAGCGGGACCAACAATGAGCAGTTCTTC
TRBV6-5	TRBJ2-6	NA	NA	CASSYDSLSGANVLTF	TGTGCCAGCAGTTACGACAGCCTCTCTGGGGCCAACGTCCTGACTTTC
TRBV7-3	TRBJ2-2	NA	NA	CASSPQGRDGELFF	TGTGCCAGCAGCCCCCAGGGGAGGGACGGGGAGCTGTTTTTT
TRBV6-1	TRBJ2-1	TRBD2	NA	CAGRLAGADNEQFF	TGTGCCGGTAGACTAGCGGGGGCGGACAATGAGCAGTTCTTC
TRBV9	TRBJ2-3	NA	NA	CASSEGSTDTQYF	TGTGCCAGCAGCGAGGGGAGCACAGATACGCAGTATTTT
TRBV5-1	TRBJ2-7	TRBD2	NA	CASSLEGGSVNEQYF	TGCGCCAGCAGCTTGGAGGGCGGGAGTGTCAACGAGCAGTACTTC
TRBV9	TRBJ1-5	TRBD1	NA	CASSVGQGKQPQHF	TGTGCCAGCAGCGTAGGACAGGGCAAACAGCCCCAGCATTTT
TRBV11-2	TRBJ2-7	NA	NA	CASSLARGSYEQYF	TGTGCCAGCAGCTTAGCGCGGGGCTCCTACGAGCAGTACTTC
TRBV6-1	TRBJ2-5	TRBD2	NA	CASSALGGTRETQYF	TGTGCCAGCAGCGCCCTCGGGGGGACGAGAGAGACCCAGTACTTC
TRBV14	TRBJ1-2	TRBD1	NA	CASSAGTGYGYTF	TGTGCCAGCAGCGCCGGGACAGGCTATGGCTACACCTTC
TRBV18	TRBJ2-7	TRBD2	few	CASSETSGNYEQYF	TGTGCCAGCTCTGAGACTAGCGGGAACTACGAGCAGTACTTC